This T cell receptor (beta chain) was profiled in a study of technical replicates of blood from a few donors. Germline values: CDR1 SGDLS, CDR2 YYNGEE. The V gene lost 0 bases and the J gene lost 5 bases, with 9 bases spanning the gap. The CDR3 spans 13 residues. The repertoire was sequenced with immunoSEQ multiplex PCR; TCRdb's copy has only in-frame clones and lacks some. The repertoire consists of 60,000 or so clones, with approximately 87% occurring once and the leading ten covering less than 5.5%. The rearrangement links TRBV9 to TRBJ2-7, with unresolved D. The sequenced material came from PBMCs. This receptor was taken from a human donor in good health. Some clones in this sample may be carry-over from other donors' samples. Written as DNA, the CDR3 is TGTGCCAGCAGCGTAGATATGGCCCACGAGCAGTACTTC. As protein: CASSVDMAHEQYF.